This TCR beta chain was documented in a study of molecular identifiers for immune sequencing clone quantification. For the study at large: Across replicate runs, RNA obtained from around 20,000 or 100,000 naive CD8 cells was divided into five, with four undergoing sequencing. General observations from the study: For effector cells, clones above 20 RNA copies held over 97% of molecules; for naive cells, under 1%.

With 7 bases removed from V and 3 bases from J, the gap between germline ends came to 10 bases. Germline V gene lookup returns CDR1 SGHRS and CDR2 YFSETQ. This CDR3 is 12 amino acids long. MiXCR was run by TCRdb on the PCR reads, yielding one entry per CDR3 protein. The data hold 53,000 or so distinct CDR3 sequences, with roughly 38% observed a single time. This clonotype was counted ten times or more. Its antigen remains unknown. Libraries of naive CD8 cells were prepared from approximately 20,000 to 1,000,000 sorted cells using 10%, 30% or 50% RNA. The sample consisted of naive CD8+ T cells from blood, with Jurkat cell RNA spiked in. Subset: FACS-sorted CD8+CD4-CCR7+CD45RA+ naive T cells. The receptor comes from a human donor in good health. Some libraries in this study had Jurkat cell RNA spiked in. The chain joins TRBV5-1 to TRBJ1-1; D is perhaps TRBD1 (6 bases). CDR3: CASGGLDTEAFF. The CDR3 nucleotides read TGCGCCAGCGGGGGCCTGGACACTGAAGCTTTCTTT.